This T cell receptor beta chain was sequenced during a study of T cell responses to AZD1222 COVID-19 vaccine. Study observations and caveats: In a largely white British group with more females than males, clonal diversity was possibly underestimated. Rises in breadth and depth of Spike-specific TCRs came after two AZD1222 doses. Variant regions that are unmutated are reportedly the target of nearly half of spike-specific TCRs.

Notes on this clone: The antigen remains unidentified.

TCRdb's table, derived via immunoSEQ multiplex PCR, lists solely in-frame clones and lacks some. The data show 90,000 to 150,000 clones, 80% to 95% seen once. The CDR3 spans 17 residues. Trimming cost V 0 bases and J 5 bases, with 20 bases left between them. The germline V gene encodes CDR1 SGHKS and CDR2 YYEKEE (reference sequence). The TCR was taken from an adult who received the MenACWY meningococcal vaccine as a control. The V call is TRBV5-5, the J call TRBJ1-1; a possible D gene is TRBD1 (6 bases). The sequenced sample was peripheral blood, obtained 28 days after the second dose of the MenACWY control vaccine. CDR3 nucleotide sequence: TGTGCCAGCAGCTTGGTCTCCCAGGGGCTTCTCAGGACTGAAGCTTTCTTT. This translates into CASSLVSQGLLRTEAFF.